What follows are 13 T cell receptor beta chains derived from one specimen sequenced in a study of blood T cells in healthy people across ages. Primers used in a second PCR of about 7 to 12 cycles were a sample-barcoded 5' primer and a J-beta primer mix. TCRdb itself ran the 5' RACE reads through MiXCR, one entry per CDR3 protein. This repertoire shows 700,000 or so distinct CDR3 sequences, roughly 41% found once; its top ten account for about 30%. The sequencing sample was made of blood. These receptors all come from an elderly man in good health.

Turning to this clonotype: Its ends do not fully match the called genes, so a read error is possible. The chain carries TRBV14 and TRBJ2-7; 9 bases align to TRBD1. The J call is doubtful: the DNA matches TRBJ2-5 better. Per germline, CDR1 SGHDN and CDR2 FVKESK. The CDR3 is 14 residues long. The CDR3 coding sequence is TGTGCCTGCAGCCAAGGGCGGACAGGGGTGACCCAGTACTTC. This translates into CACSQGRTGVTQYF.

Comments on this clonotype: A read error may explain this, as a much larger clone is one base away. The chain joins TRBV29-1 to TRBJ2-5; no clear D. The DNA end is a closer match to TRBJ2-1, so the J assignment may be wrong. Germline CDR1 reads SQVTM; CDR2 reads ANQGSEA. This CDR3 region has 12 residues. Here the CDR3 DNA reads TGCAGCGTTGACTCGCCCCAAGAGACCCAGTTCTTC. Its protein product is CSVDSPQETQFF.

The chain uses TRBV27 and TRBJ2-1; 9 nucleotides agree with TRBD2. Germline lookup yields CDR1 MNHEY and CDR2 SMNVEV (reference sequence). V trimming: 6 bases; J trimming: 3 bases; junction bases outside the gene matches: 18. The CDR3 runs 19 residues. The CDR3 loop reads CASRPISWREGSFYNEQFF. CDR3 DNA: TGTGCCAGCAGACCAATATCCTGGCGGGAGGGCAGCTTCTACAATGAGCAGTTCTTC.

In its sample, this clonotype was seen many times. The CDR3 spells CATRGAKETQYF. For the CDR3, the DNA is TGTGCCACCCGGGGGGCAAAAGAGACCCAGTACTTC. The chain is built from TRBV6-5 and TRBJ2-5, with D tentatively TRBD2 (7 bases). The germline V gene has CDR1 MNHEY and CDR2 SVGAGI. Between the trimmed V and J ends, which lost 10 bases and 3 bases, there was a span of 12 bases. This CDR3 has 12 residues.

In DNA, the CDR3 is TGTGCCATCAGTCCTCAGACAGGCGGGGATGGCTACACCTTC. Translation: CAISPQTGGDGYTF. The J gene is TRBJ1-2, the V gene TRBV10-3; weak D call: TRBD1 (6 bases). V lost 5 bases to trimming and J lost 6 bases, with 16 bases between them. CDR1 and CDR2 from the germline V gene are ENHRY and SYGVKD. The CDR3 is made up of 14 amino acids.

The chain has TRBV7-2 and TRBJ2-3; TRBD2 matches at 9 bases. After removal of 3 bases from V and 9 bases from J, the junction contained 10 bases not matched to a gene. This CDR3 comprises 15 residues. Per the germline V gene, CDR1 is SGHTA and CDR2 is FQGNSA. CDR3 DNA sequence: TGTGCCAGCAGCTTGACTAGCGGAGCACTCTGGACGCAGTATTTT. Protein: CASSLTSGALWTQYF.

The chain joins TRBV5-8 to TRBJ2-1, with D possibly being TRBD1 (6 bases). The J call is uncertain, as TRBJ2-7 better fits the DNA end. This CDR3 region has 14 residues. CDR1 is SGHTS, CDR2 YDEGEE, per germline. Here the CDR3 reads CASSRRDNNNEQYF. The CDR3 region has the DNA TGTGCCAGCAGCAGACGGGACAACAACAATGAGCAGTACTTC.

The chain uses TRBV25-1 and TRBJ1-6; D gene ambiguous. The germline CDR1 and CDR2 sequences are MGHDK and SYGVNS. The CDR3 length is 13 residues. Deletions cut 2 bases from V and 8 bases from J, with 7 bases between. Written as DNA, the CDR3 is TGTGCCAGCAGTGAAGTGAACTATTCACCCCTCCACTTT. Its translation: CASSEVNYSPLHF. Full variable domain (remainder filled in from reference TRBV25-1 and TRBJ1-6): EADIYQTPRYLVIGTGKKITLECSQTMGHDKMYWYQQDPGMELHLIHYSYGVNSTEKGDLSSESTVSRIRTEHFPLTLESARPSHTSQYLCASSEVNYSPLHFGNGTRLTVT.

The sample holds a few counts of this clonotype. The chain recombines TRBV7-2 with TRBJ2-6, with D perhaps matching TRBD1 (6 bases). The CDR3 consists of 17 residues. V lost 7 bases, J lost 3 bases, and 19 bases lay in between. Germline V CDR1 and CDR2: SGHTA, FQGNSA. The CDR3 loop reads CASTQGDRFGGANVLTF. CDR3 nucleotides: TGTGCCAGCACCCAAGGCGACAGGTTCGGTGGGGCCAACGTCCTGACTTTC.

In its sample, this clonotype was seen once. This could be a read error, since a much larger clone is one nucleotide away. In DNA form, the CDR3 reads TGTGCCACCAGCACGCGGACTAGCGAGCACCAAGAGACCCAGTACTTC. This codes for CATSTRTSEHQETQYF. The chain is built from TRBV15 and TRBJ2-5; 9 bases are shared with TRBD2. Germline V lookup: CDR1 LNHNV, CDR2 YYDKDF (reference sequence). With V trimmed by 4 bases and J by 0 bases, 6 bases remained unmatched. The CDR3 runs to 16 residues.

This chain joins TRBV20-1 and TRBJ1-3; no clear D gene. CDR1 and CDR2 (germline): DFQATT, SNEGSKA (reference sequence). V was cut by 4 bases and J by 1 base, with 5 bases left in between. This CDR3 has 12 residues. The CDR3 is CSANPSGNTIYF. CDR3 DNA: TGCAGTGCTAACCCATCTGGAAACACCATATATTTT.

This clonotype occurred a few times. The rearrangement joins TRBV20-1 to TRBJ2-5; 7 nucleotides agree with TRBD1. With 6 bases clipped from V and 5 bases from J, the junction kept 6 bases outside the gene matches. The CDR3 consists of 12 residues. Germline CDR1 and CDR2: DFQATT and SNEGSKA (reference sequence). The CDR3 DNA is TGCAGTGCCACAGGACAGGCGGAGACCCAGTACTTC. Its translation: CSATGQAETQYF.

Details on this clonotype: Possible read error: a much larger clone is one base away. The J gene is TRBJ1-5, the V gene TRBV29-1, with 11 bases identical to TRBD1. The CDR3 sequence is 17 residues long. CDR1 is SQVTM and CDR2 is ANQGSEA in the germline V gene. J lost 9 bases, V lost 4 bases, and 17 bases had no gene match. In DNA, the CDR3 is TGCAGCGTTGTATTATCGGGGGGACAGGGGGTGTGCGGGCCCCAGCATTTT. This gives the protein CSVVLSGGQGVCGPQHF.